Listed below are T cell receptor beta chains from one sample, sequenced in a study of Ad26.COV2.S vaccination and SARS-CoV-2 variants. The table came from immunoSEQ multiplex PCR; TCRdb's copy has only in-frame clones and leaves some out. The table lists about 350,000 clones, roughly 84% of them singletons. The specimen was peripheral blood, collected in a trial of Ad26.COV2.S vaccine versus placebo. The receptors here all came from a person between 18 and 65 years old who received the Ad26.COV2.S COVID-19 vaccine or a placebo. The CDR3 runs from the conserved cysteine through the conserved F or W. Each record gives: D gene, J gene, clone size, V gene, CDR3 DNA, CDR3 protein. D genes are given only for firm matches. The listing skips clone size in some rows; elsewhere it reads once, few, many or a size class.

>NA|TRBJ2-2|NA|TRBV27
TGTGCCAGCAGCTCGATACGGTACGCGAACACCGGGGAGCTGTTTTTT
CASSSIRYANTGELFF
>TRBD1|TRBJ2-1|NA|TRBV19
TGTGCCGCCTCCGGGACAGGGACCTACAATGAGCAGTTCTTC
CAASGTGTYNEQFF
>TRBD1|TRBJ2-3|NA|TRBV4-3
TGCGCCAGCAGCCAAGAAAGGACAGGGGGCGCAGATACGCAGTATTTT
CASSQERTGGADTQYF
>NA|TRBJ1-3|NA|TRBV6-5
TGTGCCAGCCACCTCGGTCCAGGGGCTGGAAACACCATATATTTT
CASHLGPGAGNTIYF
>NA|TRBJ2-5|NA|TRBV11-2
TGTGCCAGCAGCTTAGCGGAGGGGGGAAAGGAGACCCAGTACTTC
CASSLAEGGKETQYF
>NA|TRBJ1-2|few|TRBV6-5
TGTGCCAGCAGTCTCCTACAGGGATTTTATGGCTACACCTTC
CASSLLQGFYGYTF
>TRBD1|TRBJ2-2|NA|TRBV6-5
TGTGCCAGCAGCTTGGACAGGGGGCGCACCGGGGAGCTGTTTTTT
CASSLDRGRTGELFF
>NA|TRBJ2-7|NA|TRBV7-9
TGTGCCAGCAGCTTAGTCAGTCGGGAGCAGTACTTC
CASSLVSREQYF
>NA|TRBJ1-3|NA|TRBV9
TGTGCCAGCAGCGTCGGGAGAAAATCTGGAAACACCATATATTTT
CASSVGRKSGNTIYF
>TRBD1|TRBJ2-7|few|TRBV19
TGTGCCAGTAGTATAGCAGGGGGACGGGAGCAGTACTTC
CASSIAGGREQYF
>TRBD1|TRBJ2-7|NA|TRBV5-1
TGCGCCAGCAGCCTAGGGACAGAAGGTCCCTACGAGCAGTACTTC
CASSLGTEGPYEQYF
>NA|TRBJ2-7|NA|TRBV5-4
TGTGCCAGCAGCCCGGCGGGGCAGGAGAGGTGGTACGAGCAGTACTTC
CASSPAGQERWYEQYF
>NA|TRBJ1-6|NA|TRBV7-8
TGTGCCAGCAGCTTAGTAAGGGCAGGGGCGAATTCACCCCTCCACTTT
CASSLVRAGANSPLHF
>TRBD1|TRBJ1-6|once|TRBV18
TGTGCCAGCTCACCACAGGGGACAGGAGATTCACCCCTCCACTTT
CASSPQGTGDSPLHF
>NA|TRBJ2-7|NA|TRBV9
TGTGCCAGCAGCGACGGGACAAAGGGCTACGAGCAGTACTTC
CASSDGTKGYEQYF
>NA|TRBJ2-2|NA|TRBV6-5
TGTGCCAGCACGGCGGGGGCAAACACCGGGGAGCTGTTTTTT
CASTAGANTGELFF
>NA|TRBJ1-1|NA|TRBV4-1
TGCGCCAGCAGCCAAGGTCAGGGGCCATATACTGAAGCTTTCTTT
CASSQGQGPYTEAFF
>NA|TRBJ1-1|NA|TRBV7-3
TGTGCCAGCAGCTTAACCCGTGGCAGGGTCCCTGAAGCTTTCTTT
CASSLTRGRVPEAFF
>NA|TRBJ2-1|NA|TRBV4-3
TGCGCCAGCAGTCAGAGTTGGAATGAGCAGTTCTTC
CASSQSWNEQFF
>TRBD2|TRBJ2-1|once|TRBV12-5
TGTGCTAGTGGTTACCCCGGGGGGGACTACAATGAGCAGTTCTTC
CASGYPGGDYNEQFF
>TRBD1|TRBJ1-5|NA|TRBV27
TGTGCCAGCAGTTTACAGGGGGGCCTTGGTCAGCCCCAGCATTTT
CASSLQGGLGQPQHF
>NA|TRBJ2-1|NA|TRBV7-9
TGTGCCAGCAGCCCCATCCGGGCCGGGTCCAATGAGCAGTTCTTC
CASSPIRAGSNEQFF
>NA|TRBJ1-1|NA|TRBV7-9
TGTGCCAGCAGCGGTCAACCCTCAGGGAACACTGAAGCTTTCTTT
CASSGQPSGNTEAFF
>NA|TRBJ2-7|NA|TRBV3-1/TRBV3-2
TGTGCCAGCAGCCAACTTAACACCGAAGGGGAGTACTTC
CASSQLNTEGEYF
>TRBD1|TRBJ1-3|NA|TRBV18
TGTGCCAGCTCACCCCTAGACAGGGGTTCTGGAAACACCATATATTTT
CASSPLDRGSGNTIYF
>NA|TRBJ1-2|NA|TRBV19
TGTGCCAGTAGTATTGGTCAGGCCTATGGCTACACCTTC
CASSIGQAYGYTF
>TRBD1|TRBJ1-2|NA|TRBV6-5
TGTGCCAGCTCCTTTGCGGGGACAGATAACTATGGCTACACCTTC
CASSFAGTDNYGYTF
>NA|TRBJ2-5|NA|TRBV6-5
TGTGCCAGCAAACAATTCCGGAGTATCCAAGAGACCCAGTACTTC
CASKQFRSIQETQYF
>NA|TRBJ2-7|NA|TRBV5-4
TGTGCCAGCAGCTTCCAGGGGTCCGACGAGCAGTACTTC
CASSFQGSDEQYF
>NA|TRBJ2-3|NA|TRBV30
TGTGCCTGCTATTTCTTCACAGATACGCAGTATTTT
CACYFFTDTQYF
>TRBD1|TRBJ1-6|NA|TRBV18
TGTGCCAGCTCACCGGGGACAGGTTATAATTCACCCCTCCACTTT
CASSPGTGYNSPLHF
>NA|TRBJ1-6|NA|TRBV27
TGTGCCAGCAGTTTACGGAGCTATAATTCACCCCTCCACTTT
CASSLRSYNSPLHF
>TRBD1|TRBJ2-3|NA|TRBV30
TGTGCCTGGAACAGGGGACCCAGCACAGATACGCAGTATTTT
CAWNRGPSTDTQYF
>TRBD1|TRBJ1-3|NA|TRBV18
TGTGCCAGCTTCGGGACAGGGTCAGGAAACACCATATATTTT
CASFGTGSGNTIYF
>NA|TRBJ2-1|NA|TRBV18
TGTGCCAGCTCACCGGCCCCCTACAATGAGCAGTTCTTC
CASSPAPYNEQFF
>TRBD2|TRBJ2-1|NA|TRBV15
TGTGCCACCAGCAGATCTAGCGGGGACTACAATGAGCAGTTCTTC
CATSRSSGDYNEQFF
>NA|TRBJ2-7|NA|TRBV14
TGTGCCAGCAGCCACCGGGACGGTGTACCCTACGAGCAGTACTTC
CASSHRDGVPYEQYF
>NA|TRBJ1-1|NA|TRBV5-1
TGCGCCAGCAGCGTTCTGGACATTAACACTGAAGCTTTCTTT
CASSVLDINTEAFF
>NA|TRBJ1-1|NA|TRBV6-1
TGTGCCAGCAGTGAATCTGGAGGATCGTACACTGAAGCTTTCTTT
CASSESGGSYTEAFF
>NA|TRBJ1-1|NA|TRBV6-1
TGTGCCAGCAGTGAAGGGGTCATGAACACTGAAGCTTTCTTT
CASSEGVMNTEAFF
>TRBD1|TRBJ1-4|NA|TRBV18
TGTGCCAGCTCACCACGGACAGGGGCTAATGAAAAACTGTTTTTT
CASSPRTGANEKLFF
>NA|TRBJ1-1|NA|TRBV5-5
TGTGCCAGCAGCTTGGGCAGAGGGAGGGGTGCGTACACTGAAGCTTTCTTT
CASSLGRGRGAYTEAFF
>NA|TRBJ2-1|NA|TRBV7-9
TGTGCCAGCAGCCTGGAATTATCGGAACCCAATGAGCAGTTCTTC
CASSLELSEPNEQFF
>NA|TRBJ2-1|NA|TRBV6-5
TGTGCCAGCAGGAAGTCCGGCTATGAGCAGTTCTTC
CASRKSGYEQFF
>NA|TRBJ1-1|NA|TRBV30
TGTGCTGGACAGCCTGGTGTCACTGAAGCTTTCTTT
CAGQPGVTEAFF
>TRBD1|TRBJ1-2|NA|TRBV29-1
TGCAGCGCTGGGGACAGACGCTATGGCTACACCTTC
CSAGDRRYGYTF
>NA|TRBJ1-4|NA|TRBV12-3/TRBV12-4
TGTGCCAGCAGTTTCTCGGTAGGCTTGCCCGTTTTT
CASSFSVGLPVF